Below, one TCR beta chain is given with its context. Its antigen is as yet unknown. Authors' processing steps: ImmunoSEQ sequences covered only the junction and lacked quality scores; filtering therefore differed. Assay: immunoSEQ multiplex PCR; the TCRdb copy retains only in-frame clones and omits some. V and J calls and clone size are those listed in that table; D and trimming were worked out from the DNA. The table lists 2 million to 2.5 million clones, around 95% of them singletons. This record belongs to a study of shared clonotypes between healthy human individuals. Study-level results: A generally larger estimated richness was seen in naive subsets than in memory subsets.

V shed 5 bases, J shed 2 bases, and the junction held 6 bases outside the gene matches. The germline CDR1 and CDR2 sequences are KGHSH and LQKENI. The CDR3 runs to 14 residues. The sample taken for sequencing was naive CD4+ T cells sorted from blood. As to subset: CD45RA+ positively selected. V and J are TRBV18 and TRBJ2-7, with TRBD1 matching 7 bases. The receptor was isolated from a man between 18 and 35 years old in good health. CDR3 amino acids: CASSRDRATYEQYF. CDR3 in DNA: TGTGCCAGCTCAAGGGACAGAGCAACCTACGAGCAGTACTTC.